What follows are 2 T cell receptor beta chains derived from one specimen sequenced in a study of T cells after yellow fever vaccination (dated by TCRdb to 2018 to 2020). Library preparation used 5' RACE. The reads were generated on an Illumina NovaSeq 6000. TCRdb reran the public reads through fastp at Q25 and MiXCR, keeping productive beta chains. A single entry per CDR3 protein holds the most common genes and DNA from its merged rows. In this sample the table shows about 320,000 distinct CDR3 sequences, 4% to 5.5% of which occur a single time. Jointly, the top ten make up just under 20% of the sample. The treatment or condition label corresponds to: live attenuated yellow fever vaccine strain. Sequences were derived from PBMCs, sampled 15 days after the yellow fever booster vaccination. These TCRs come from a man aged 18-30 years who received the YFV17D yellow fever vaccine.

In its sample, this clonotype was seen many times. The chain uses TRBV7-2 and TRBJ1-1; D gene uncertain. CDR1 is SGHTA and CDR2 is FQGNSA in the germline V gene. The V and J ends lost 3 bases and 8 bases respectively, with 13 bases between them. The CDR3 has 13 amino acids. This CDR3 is CASSLNNGREAFF. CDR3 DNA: TGTGCCAGCAGCTTGAACAACGGGCGGGAAGCTTTCTTT.

CDR3 nucleotides: TGTGCCAGCAGCTTAGCTGGCGGGATCCCTCGCGGGACCGGCTACACCTTC. This codes for CASSLAGGIPRGTGYTF. The genes are TRBV7-6 and TRBJ1-2; maybe TRBD1 (5 bases). V lost 0 bases to trimming and J lost 8 bases, with 22 bases between them. Germline V CDR1 and CDR2: SGHVS, FNYEAQ. The CDR3 is made up of 17 amino acids.